The clone carrying this TCR beta chain was counted many times. This entry is derived from a study of cytotoxic CD8 clonotypes in ibrutinib-treated CLL. From germline, CDR1 is SEHNR and CDR2 FQNEAQ (reference sequence). V was trimmed by 5 bases and J by 3 bases, leaving 19 bases between them. CDR3 length: 17 amino acids. Produced via immunoSEQ multiplex PCR; TCRdb's table is partial and in-frame only. The sample holds roughly 52,000 clones; more than 45% are singletons and the top ten take around a third. V is TRBV7-9 and J is TRBJ1-4; the D gene is possibly TRBD1 (6 bases). The sample consisted of PBMCs, taken after 12 months of ibrutinib treatment. This sequence was found in a human donor with chronic lymphocytic leukemia. The CDR3 region has the DNA TGTGCCAGCAGCCTTCTATGGGGGGCAGATGCTAATGAAAAACTGTTTTTT. Translation: CASSLLWGADANEKLFF.